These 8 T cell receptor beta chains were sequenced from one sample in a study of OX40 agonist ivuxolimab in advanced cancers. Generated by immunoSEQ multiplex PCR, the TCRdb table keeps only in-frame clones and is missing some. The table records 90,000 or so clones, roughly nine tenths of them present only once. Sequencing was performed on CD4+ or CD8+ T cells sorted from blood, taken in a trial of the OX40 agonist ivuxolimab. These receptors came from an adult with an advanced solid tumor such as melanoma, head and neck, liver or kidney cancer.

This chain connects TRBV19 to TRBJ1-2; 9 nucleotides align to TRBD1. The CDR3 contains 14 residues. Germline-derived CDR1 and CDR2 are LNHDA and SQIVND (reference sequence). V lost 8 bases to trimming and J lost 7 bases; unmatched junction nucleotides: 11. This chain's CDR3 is CASARGQGLLGYTF. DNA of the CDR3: TGTGCCAGTGCCCGTGGACAGGGGCTTCTTGGCTACACCTTC.

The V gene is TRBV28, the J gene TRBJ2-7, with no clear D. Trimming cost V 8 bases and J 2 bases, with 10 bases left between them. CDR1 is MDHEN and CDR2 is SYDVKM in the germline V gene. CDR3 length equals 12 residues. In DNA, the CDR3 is TGTGCCAGCGCGCCCGGACCCTACGAGCAGTACTTC. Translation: CASAPGPYEQYF.

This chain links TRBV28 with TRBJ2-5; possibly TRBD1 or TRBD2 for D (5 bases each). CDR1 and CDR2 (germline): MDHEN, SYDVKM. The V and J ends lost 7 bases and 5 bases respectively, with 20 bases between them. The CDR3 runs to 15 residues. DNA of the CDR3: TGTGCCAGCAAGTTAAGGGACCTCAGCGCGGAGACCCAGTACTTC. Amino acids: CASKLRDLSAETQYF.

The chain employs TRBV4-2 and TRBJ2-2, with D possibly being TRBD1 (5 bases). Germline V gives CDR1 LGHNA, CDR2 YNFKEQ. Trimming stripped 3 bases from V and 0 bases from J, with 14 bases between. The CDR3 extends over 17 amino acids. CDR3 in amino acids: CASSHPLGQANTGELFF. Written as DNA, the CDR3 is TGTGCCAGCAGCCACCCACTGGGGCAAGCGAACACCGGGGAGCTGTTTTTT.

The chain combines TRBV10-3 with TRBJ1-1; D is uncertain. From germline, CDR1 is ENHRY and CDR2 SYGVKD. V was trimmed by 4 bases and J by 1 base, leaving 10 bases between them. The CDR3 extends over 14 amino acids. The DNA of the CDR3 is TGTGCCATCAGTGGCCAAGGGCCGAACACTGAAGCTTTCTTT. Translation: CAISGQGPNTEAFF.

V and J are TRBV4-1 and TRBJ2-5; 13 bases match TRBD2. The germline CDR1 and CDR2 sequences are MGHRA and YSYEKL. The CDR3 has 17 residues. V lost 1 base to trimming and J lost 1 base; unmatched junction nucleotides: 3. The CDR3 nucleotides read TGCGCCAGCAGCCAAGTAACTAGCGGGAGGGTCCAAGAGACCCAGTACTTC. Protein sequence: CASSQVTSGRVQETQYF.

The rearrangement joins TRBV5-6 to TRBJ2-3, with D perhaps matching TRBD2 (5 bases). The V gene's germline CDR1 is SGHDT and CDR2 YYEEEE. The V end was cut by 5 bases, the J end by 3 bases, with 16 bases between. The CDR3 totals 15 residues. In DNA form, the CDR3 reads TGTGCCAGCAGTCAGCGGTGGGGTTGGACAGATACGCAGTATTTT. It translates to CASSQRWGWTDTQYF.

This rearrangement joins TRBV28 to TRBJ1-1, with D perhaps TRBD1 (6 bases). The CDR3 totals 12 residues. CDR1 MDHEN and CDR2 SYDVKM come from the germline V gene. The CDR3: CEARGGGTEAFF. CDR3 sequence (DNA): TGTGAGGCGAGGGGGGGCGGGACTGAAGCTTTCTTT.